The entry below gives a single TCR beta chain sequence along with its context. These data come from a study of T cell changes during pregnancy in multiple sclerosis. Libraries were prepared by immunoSEQ multiplex PCR; TCRdb keeps only in-frame clonotypes and omits some of them. The sample contains approximately 38,000 clones, about 92% of which appear only once. The V gene lost 5 bases and the J gene lost 11 bases, with 17 bases spanning the gap. Germline V gene lookup returns CDR1 SEHNR and CDR2 FQNEAQ (reference sequence). The CDR3 is made up of 13 amino acids. The chain uses TRBV7-9 and TRBJ2-3; TRBD2 might be the D (5 bases). The source of this sequence is a female donor with multiple sclerosis, enrolled in a pregnancy study. The starting material was CD8+ T cells from peripheral blood mononuclear cells, obtained in the third trimester of pregnancy. The CDR3 nucleotides are TGTGCCAGCAGCGAGGACTTTTTGGGTGGGCAGTATTTT. Its protein product is CASSEDFLGGQYF.